Below are 28 T cell receptor beta chains sequenced from a single sample in a study of CD8 T cells in Susac syndrome. When the RNA was reverse transcribed, random hexamers were used with an input of about 0.5 to 1 ug. Each CDR3 protein is one row after TCRdb ran MiXCR on the immunoSEQ multiplex PCR reads. This sample has around 300,000 distinct CDR3 sequences, with over 75% found just once. The sample consisted of CD8+ T cells from PBMCs. The receptors here all came from a human donor with multiple sclerosis.

The V and J genes are TRBV21-1 and TRBJ2-3; the table's D gene call, TRBD2, was not cross checked with the DNA. TRBV21-1 is an annotated pseudogene. CDR3 length: 17 residues. Here the CDR3 reads CASTPTAGHSGIQSQYF. CDR3 bases: TGTGCCAGCACCCCTACCGCCGGCCACTCAGGGATCCAGTCGCAGTATTTT.

This chain connects TRBV28 to TRBJ2-7, with a weak D call TRBD1 (5 bases). V shed 4 bases and J shed 3 bases, with 10 bases lying between them. The CDR3 is 13 residues long. Germline V gives CDR1 MDHEN, CDR2 SYDVKM. The CDR3 is CASSYRSHYEQYF. The DNA of the CDR3 is TGTGCCAGCAGTTACAGGTCCCACTACGAGCAGTACTTC.

The rearrangement uses TRBV13 and TRBJ1-3, with D unclear. V lost 4 bases to trimming and J lost 4 bases, with 14 bases between them. The CDR3 is 15 amino acids. The germline V gene has CDR1 PRHDT and CDR2 FYEKMQ (reference sequence). The CDR3 spells CASSSAPPGGNTIYF. Written as DNA, the CDR3 is TGTGCCAGCAGCTCGGCCCCGCCTGGGGGAAACACCATATATTTT.

The rearrangement uses TRBV6-2 or TRBV6-3 and TRBJ2-2; 8 positions match TRBD2. The V segment lost 6 bases and the J segment 6 bases; nucleotides outside the gene matches: 9. Germline-derived CDR1 and CDR2 are MNHEY and SVGEGT. The CDR3 runs 15 residues. CDR3: CASSFLTSGAGELFF. CDR3 nucleotides: TGTGCCAGCAGCTTCCTAACTAGCGGCGCCGGGGAGCTGTTTTTT.

The rearrangement joins TRBV13 to TRBJ2-1; D might be TRBD2 (7 bases). CDR1 and CDR2 (germline): PRHDT, FYEKMQ (reference sequence). The CDR3 has 16 residues. V was cut by 6 bases and J by 2 bases, with 17 bases left in between. Here the CDR3 reads CASSSRGAIPYNEQFF. CDR3 sequence (DNA): TGTGCCAGCAGTTCCCGGGGGGCCATACCCTACAATGAGCAGTTCTTC. The full variable domain, with the rest looked up from reference TRBV13 and TRBJ2-1, is AAGVIQSPRHLIKEKRETATLKCYPIPRHDTVYWYQQGPGQDPQFLISFYEKMQSDKGSIPDRFSAQQFSDYHSELNMSSLELGDSALYFCASSSRGAIPYNEQFFGPGTRLTVL.

The chain uses TRBV4-3 and TRBJ2-6; the D gene is possibly TRBD2 (5 bases). This CDR3 is built from 16 residues. CDR1 LGHNA and CDR2 YSLEER come from the germline V gene. The V end lost 4 bases, the J end lost 4 bases, and 14 bases lay between the germline ends. The CDR3 reads CASSPTRGSGANVLTF. CDR3 sequence (DNA): TGCGCCAGCAGCCCTACTCGGGGTTCGGGGGCCAACGTCCTGACTTTC.

The J gene is TRBJ1-1, the V gene TRBV12-3 or TRBV12-4; D possibly corresponds to TRBD1 (5 bases). V shed 10 bases and J shed 3 bases, with 21 bases lying between them. This CDR3 is 15 amino acids long. Here the CDR3 DNA reads TGTGCCACCAAAATGGACAACTCATTGGACACTGAAGCTTTCTTT. Its translation: CATKMDNSLDTEAFF.

The V call is TRBV12-3 or TRBV12-4, the J call TRBJ2-7, with 10 positions matching TRBD1. The CDR3 runs to 15 residues. The J segment lost 7 bases and the V segment lost 3 bases, leaving 9 bases of the junction unmatched. CDR3 protein: CASSFRTGGVEEQYF. In DNA, the CDR3 is TGTGCCAGCAGTTTCCGGACAGGGGGAGTAGAGGAGCAGTACTTC.

The chain employs TRBV30 and TRBJ1-1; D not certain. Germline V lookup: CDR1 GTSNPN, CDR2 SVGIG (reference sequence). This CDR3 has 15 amino acids. Trimming left V 4 bases short and J 6 bases short, with 21 bases between. The CDR3 coding sequence is TGTGCCTGGAATCCTTCAGGCAGACAACACTCTGAAGCTTTCTTT. Protein: CAWNPSGRQHSEAFF.

This clonotype was observed a few times. The chain carries TRBV6-1 and TRBJ2-7; D is tentatively TRBD1 or TRBD2 (5 bases each). Trimming took off 7 bases at V and 9 bases at J, with 25 bases between the two ends. The germline V gene encodes CDR1 MNHNS and CDR2 SASEGT. There are 15 residues in the CDR3. CDR3 loop: CASIGLSGTQERQYF. CDR3 DNA: TGTGCCAGCATCGGTTTATCCGGGACGCAGGAAAGGCAGTACTTC.

V gene TRBV7-9 combines with J gene TRBJ2-5; no reliable D call. Germline loops: CDR1 SEHNR, CDR2 FQNEAQ (reference sequence). The CDR3 has 14 amino acids. V was shortened by 3 bases and J by 2 bases, with 10 bases between the two germline ends. The CDR3 reads CASSFTGLQETQYF. CDR3 nucleotides: TGTGCCAGCAGCTTCACTGGTTTACAAGAGACCCAGTACTTC. Based on the CDR3 plus reference TRBV7-9 and TRBJ2-5, the full variable domain is DTGVSQNPRHKITKRGQNVTFRCDPISEHNRLYWYRQTLGQGPEFLTYFQNEAQLEKSRLLSDRFSAERPKGSFSTLEIQRTEQGDSAMYLCASSFTGLQETQYFGPGTRLLVL.

The rearrangement links TRBV4-3 to TRBJ2-2; D is possibly TRBD2 (6 bases). Germline V gives CDR1 LGHNA, CDR2 YSLEER. This CDR3 comprises 18 residues. V gave up 3 bases and J gave up 0 bases, with 17 bases separating them. CDR3 DNA: TGCGCCAGCAGCCATCAAGAGGAGGGACTGTCGAACACCGGGGAGCTGTTTTTT. Protein: CASSHQEEGLSNTGELFF.

The V call is TRBV2, the J call TRBJ2-1, with D tentatively TRBD2 (5 bases). The CDR3 consists of 12 residues. V was clipped by 1 base and J by 8 bases, with 6 bases between them. Germline CDR1 SNHLY, CDR2 FYNNEI. CDR3 sequence: CASSEEGDEQFF. The CDR3 DNA reads as TGTGCCAGCAGTGAAGAGGGAGATGAGCAGTTCTTC.

The V call is TRBV20-1, the J call TRBJ2-3, with 8 bases lining up with TRBD2. Germline CDR1 and CDR2: DFQATT and SNEGSKA (reference sequence). This CDR3 contains 12 residues. V was clipped by 7 bases and J by 1 base; unmatched bases: 1. In DNA, the CDR3 is TGCAGTGGGCGGGGGGGCACAGATACGCAGTATTTT. Translating it yields CSGRGGTDTQYF.

This clonotype was picked up a small number of times. This chain links TRBV5-1 with TRBJ1-2, with 11 bases matching TRBD1. The CDR3 has 15 residues. CDR1 SGHRS and CDR2 YFSETQ come from the germline V gene. V gave up 4 bases and J gave up 1 base; unmatched junction bases: 3. Here the CDR3 DNA reads TGCGCCAGCAGCACAGGGACAGGGGGTAACTATGGCTACACCTTC. Protein product: CASSTGTGGNYGYTF.

The chain combines TRBV20-1 with TRBJ2-7; perhaps D is TRBD1 or TRBD2 (7 bases each). Germline assignment: CDR1 DFQATT and CDR2 SNEGSKA (reference sequence). The CDR3 is 13 amino acids. The V end was cut by 6 bases, the J end by 3 bases, with 15 bases between. The CDR3 DNA sequence: TGCAGTGCCAGGGGGGACTACTACTACGAGCAGTACTTC. Protein sequence: CSARGDYYYEQYF.

This chain uses TRBV20-1 with TRBJ2-3, with TRBD2 identical over 10 bases. Germline V gives CDR1 DFQATT, CDR2 SNEGSKA (reference sequence). V lost 3 bases and J lost 2; bases outside the gene matches: 8. The CDR3 spans 16 residues. As DNA, the CDR3 is TGCAGTGCTAGTTCGGCTAGCGGGAGAACCACAGATACGCAGTATTTT. Its protein product is CSASSASGRTTDTQYF.

As for this clonotype: Mismatch with germline at one junction end may stem from a read error. V and J are TRBV28 and TRBJ2-6, with D possibly being TRBD1 (5 bases). Germline CDR1 MDHEN, CDR2 SYDVKM. The CDR3 totals 15 residues. For the CDR3, the DNA is TGTGCCAGCAGTTTGGGGCGCTCTGGGACCAACGTCCTGACTTTC. Its translation is CASSLGRSGTNVLTF.

The chain carries TRBV6-2 or TRBV6-3 and TRBJ2-6; D is tentatively TRBD1 or TRBD2 (5 bases each). Trimming shortened V by 7 bases and J by 4 bases, and 11 bases separated the two germline ends. This CDR3 has 14 residues. Germline assignment: CDR1 MNHEY and CDR2 SVGEGT. The CDR3 region is CASTRGLGANVLTF. CDR3 nucleotides: TGTGCCAGCACTCGGGGCCTCGGGGCCAACGTCCTGACTTTC.

The gene calls are TRBV7-8 and TRBJ2-1, with 11 bases matching TRBD2. Germline V gene sequence: CDR1 SGHVS, CDR2 FQNEAQ. There are 20 residues in the CDR3. V was clipped by 5 bases and J by 7 bases; unmatched bases: 22. The CDR3 DNA reads TGTGCCAGCAGCACTTTGGGTACCGGGACTAGCGGCGGGGGGGCGAATGAGCAGTTCTTC. Translation gives CASSTLGTGTSGGGANEQFF.

This clonotype was seen just once. The J gene is TRBJ1-2, the V gene TRBV3-1; D unresolved. This CDR3 is built from 16 residues. Germline V gives CDR1 LGHDT, CDR2 YNNKEL (reference sequence). The V gene lost 0 bases and the J gene lost 5 bases, with 16 bases spanning the gap. CDR3 bases: TGTGCCAGCAGCCAAGATCCGTACGTCCAAGGATATGGCTACACCTTC. Translated, it gives CASSQDPYVQGYGYTF.

The V and J genes are TRBV2 and TRBJ2-7; D ambiguous. Per the germline V gene, CDR1 is SNHLY and CDR2 is FYNNEI. Trimming removed 4 bases at V and 0 bases at J, with 16 bases between. The CDR3 runs 16 residues. Written as DNA, the CDR3 is TGTGCCAGCAGTGTCGGCGTGGGGTCCTCCTCCTACGAGCAGTACTTC. This sequence encodes CASSVGVGSSSYEQYF.

V is TRBV7-3 and J is TRBJ1-1; TRBD1 matches 8 bases. Germline V gene sequence: CDR1 SGHTA, CDR2 FQGTGA. This CDR3 has 13 amino acids. After removal of 3 bases from V and 4 bases from J, the junction contained 1 base not matched to a gene. The CDR3 DNA reads as TGTGCCAGCAGCTTTGACAGGGGCACTGAAGCTTTCTTT. Its protein product is CASSFDRGTEAFF.

This clonotype was counted a single time. This CDR3 is CASTEGASYEQYF. The CDR3 DNA reads TGCGCCAGCACGGAGGGGGCATCCTACGAGCAGTACTTC. The chain links TRBV5-1 to TRBJ2-7; tentatively, D is TRBD1 (7 bases). This CDR3 is built from 13 residues. Deletions cut 6 bases from V and 1 base from J, with 11 bases between. Germline-derived CDR1 and CDR2 are SGHRS and YFSETQ. Together with reference TRBV5-1 and TRBJ2-7, the CDR3 gives the full variable domain: KAGVTQTPRYLIKTRGQQVTLSCSPISGHRSVSWYQQTPGQGLQFLFEYFSETQRNKGNFPGRFSGRQFSNSRSEMNVSTLELGDSALYLCASTEGASYEQYFGPGTRLTVT.

The rearrangement links TRBV4-3 to TRBJ1-1; D is perhaps TRBD1 (5 bases). The CDR3 runs 14 residues. The germline V gene encodes CDR1 LGHNA and CDR2 YSLEER. V shed 3 bases and J shed 1 base, with 9 bases lying between them. The CDR3 sequence: CASSQYTGNTEAFF. The CDR3 DNA reads as TGCGCCAGCAGCCAGTACACAGGGAACACTGAAGCTTTCTTT.

The chain is built from TRBV4-1 and TRBJ2-7, with no clear D. Germline CDR1 MGHRA, CDR2 YSYEKL. Trimming removed 6 bases at V and 3 bases at J, with 12 bases between. The CDR3 loop spans 13 amino acids. The CDR3 DNA reads TGCGCCAGCAGTTTCGGGCCCGGCTACGAGCAGTACTTC. Amino acids: CASSFGPGYEQYF.

This chain links TRBV30 with TRBJ2-1, with D tentatively TRBD2 (7 bases). Germline CDR1 and CDR2: GTSNPN and SVGIG (reference sequence). V shed 2 bases and J shed 14 bases, with 19 bases lying between them. CDR3 length: 13 residues. The CDR3 nucleotides are TGTGCCTGGAGTCCCCGGGGGGCGGGAGAGGAGTTCTTC. The encoded protein is CAWSPRGAGEEFF.

The chain is built from TRBV15 and TRBJ1-4; no clear D gene. The CDR3 runs 15 residues. The germline gives CDR1 LNHNV, CDR2 YYDKDF (reference sequence). Trimming left V 0 bases short and J 3 bases short, with 8 bases between. The CDR3 region has the DNA TGTGCCACCAGCAGAGAGGACGGACCTAATGAAAAACTGTTTTTT. Protein sequence: CATSREDGPNEKLFF.